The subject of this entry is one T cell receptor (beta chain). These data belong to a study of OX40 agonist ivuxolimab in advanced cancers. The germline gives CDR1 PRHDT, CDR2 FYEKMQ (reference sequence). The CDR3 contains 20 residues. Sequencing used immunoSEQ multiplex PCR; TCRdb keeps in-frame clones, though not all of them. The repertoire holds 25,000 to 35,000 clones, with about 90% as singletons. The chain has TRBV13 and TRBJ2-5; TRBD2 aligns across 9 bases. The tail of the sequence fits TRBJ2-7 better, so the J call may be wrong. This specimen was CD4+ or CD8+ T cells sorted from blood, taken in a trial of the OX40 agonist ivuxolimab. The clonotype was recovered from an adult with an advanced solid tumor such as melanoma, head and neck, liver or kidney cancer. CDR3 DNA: TGTGCCAGCAGCTTAGGCCTCGGGTCAGAGCGGCGGGAGGGCACCTACGAGCAGTACTTC. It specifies CASSLGLGSERREGTYEQYF.